Below, 23 T cell receptor beta chains from the same sample are listed, as sequenced in a study of T-cell reconstitution after alpha-beta-depleted transplantation in children. Library preparation (for TCRbeta) was performed with unique molecular identifiers. MiXCR, applied by TCRdb to the PCR reads, yields one record per CDR3 protein. Counted here are almost 500,000 distinct CDR3 sequences, approximately 10% occurring once; the ten biggest clones make up just over 2%. Sequences were derived from PBMCs, sampled before TCRalphabeta/CD19-depleted stem cell transplant. These TCRs come from a child aged 2-15 years with inherited bone marrow failure, due to receive a stem cell transplant.

The sample holds many counts of this clonotype. V usage is TRBV2 and J usage is TRBJ2-2, with D perhaps TRBD2 (6 bases). V was clipped by 3 bases and J by 6 bases, with 14 bases between them. The CDR3 extends over 15 amino acids. Germline V CDR1 and CDR2: SNHLY, FYNNEI. This CDR3 is CASSEGQRAPGELFF. CDR3 DNA: TGTGCCAGCAGTGAGGGGCAGCGGGCCCCCGGGGAGCTGTTTTTT.

There are many counts of this clonotype. V and J are TRBV12-3 or TRBV12-4 and TRBJ2-2; TRBD2 aligns across 10 bases. V was pared by 6 bases and J by 6 bases, with 4 bases of the junction left unmatched. CDR3 length: 14 residues. Written as DNA, the CDR3 is TGTGCCAGCAGGCTAGCGGGAGCCCCCGGGGAGCTGTTTTTT. Translation: CASRLAGAPGELFF.

This clonotype showed up many times. The chain combines TRBV4-3 with TRBJ2-1; a weak D match, TRBD2 (6 bases). Germline CDR1 is LGHNA and CDR2 is YSLEER. V was clipped by 1 base and J by 1 base, with 8 bases between them. This CDR3 region has 15 residues. The CDR3 bases are TGCGCCAGCAGCCAAGCGGGAGAGTCCTACAATGAGCAGTTCTTC. As protein: CASSQAGESYNEQFF.

A word on this clonotype: One end of the junction varies from germline; a read error may be responsible. CDR3: CASSPQTGISYEQYF. In DNA, the CDR3 is TGTGCCAGCTCGCCACAGACAGGGATTTCCTACGAGCAGTACTTC. The genes are TRBV18 and TRBJ2-7, with 7 bases identical to TRBD1. The CDR3 is 15 residues long. Germline loops: CDR1 KGHSH, CDR2 LQKENI. The variable domain in full, with the rest retrieved from reference TRBV18 and TRBJ2-7, is NAGVMQNPRHLVRRRGQEARLRCSPMKGHSHVYWYRQLPEEGLKFMVYLQKENIIDESGMPKERFSAEFPKEGPSILRIQQVVRGDSAAYFCASSPQTGISYEQYFGPGTRLTVT.

This clonotype occurred a few times. V gene TRBV7-2 combines with J gene TRBJ2-1; D not resolved. Trimming removed 2 bases from V and 4 bases from J, with 12 bases in between. The CDR3 length is 15 residues. Germline-derived CDR1 and CDR2 are SGHTA and FQGNSA. CDR3 DNA sequence: TGTGCCAGCAGCTTACGCGCCCAACCTTACAATGAGCAGTTCTTC. Its translation is CASSLRAQPYNEQFF.

The chain recombines TRBV20-1 with TRBJ2-5; D gene unclear. This CDR3 has 11 residues. Trimming shortened V by 6 bases and J by 4 bases, and 9 bases separated the two germline ends. Germline V CDR1 and CDR2: DFQATT, SNEGSKA (reference sequence). DNA for the CDR3: TGCAGTGCAAAGGTCCCAGAGACCCAGTACTTC. It yields the protein CSAKVPETQYF.

J is TRBJ2-3 and V is TRBV6-5; D remains unclear. CDR3 length: 15 amino acids. CDR1 is MNHEY and CDR2 is SVGAGI in the germline V gene. The V end lost 2 bases, the J end lost 3 bases, and 12 bases lay between the germline ends. The CDR3 is CASSYTVAGTDTQYF. The CDR3 region has the DNA TGTGCCAGCAGTTACACGGTGGCAGGAACAGATACGCAGTATTTT.

The V call is TRBV20-1, the J call TRBJ2-4; 10 nucleotides line up with TRBD2. Germline V gene data show CDR1 as DFQATT and CDR2 as SNEGSKA (reference sequence). The length of the CDR3 is 17 residues. J was trimmed by 0 bases and V by 6 bases; bases with no gene match: 11. CDR3 sequence: CSAYLAGALIAKNIQYF. CDR3 sequence (DNA): TGCAGTGCCTACCTAGCGGGAGCCCTCATAGCCAAAAACATTCAGTACTTC.

Many counts were recorded for this clonotype. The rearrangement joins TRBV7-8 to TRBJ2-7; weak D call: TRBD2 (5 bases). Trimming cost V 2 bases and J 2 bases, with 13 bases left between them. Per germline, CDR1 SGHVS and CDR2 FQNEAQ. This CDR3 has 15 residues. The CDR3 is CASSLRTYPPYEQYF. The DNA of the CDR3 is TGTGCCAGCAGCTTAAGGACTTACCCTCCCTACGAGCAGTACTTC. Combining the CDR3 with reference TRBV7-8 and TRBJ2-7 gives the whole variable domain GAGVSQSPRYKVAKRGQDVALRCDPISGHVSLFWYQQALGQGPEFLTYFQNEAQLDKSGLPSDRFFAERPEGSVSTLKIQRTQQEDSAVYLCASSLRTYPPYEQYFGPGTRLTVT.

V usage is TRBV6-5 and J usage is TRBJ1-1; tentative D call: TRBD1 (6 bases). This CDR3 is built from 16 residues. V was trimmed by 0 bases and J by 6 bases, leaving 17 bases between them. Germline-derived CDR1 and CDR2 are MNHEY and SVGAGI. The CDR3 coding sequence is TGTGCCAGCAGTTACTCATACAGGGTCAGTGTCGCTGAAGCTTTCTTT. It encodes CASSYSYRVSVAEAFF.

Many counts were recorded for this clonotype. DNA for the CDR3: TGCGCCAGCAGTGAGGGAGAGGCGGGGTTGGGATACGAGCAGTACTTC. Its translation: CASSEGEAGLGYEQYF. J is TRBJ2-7 and V is TRBV10-2; D may be TRBD2 (6 bases). The CDR3 has 16 amino acids. V dropped 2 bases and J dropped 4 bases, with 18 bases sitting between them. The germline CDR1 and CDR2 sequences are WSHSY and SAAADI.

Comments on this clonotype: This may stem from a read error, because a much larger clone lies one nucleotide away. V gene TRBV6-5 combines with J gene TRBJ2-1; D remains unclear. The germline V gene has CDR1 MNHEY and CDR2 SVGAGI. V was trimmed by 0 bases and J by 6 bases, leaving 9 bases between them. This CDR3 has 14 amino acids. The DNA for the CDR3 is TGTGCCAGCAGTTACTCGAGGCCATCCAATGAGCAGTTCTTC. Residues: CASSYSRPSNEQFF.

This clonotype was seen at least ten times. This chain links TRBV5-1 with TRBJ2-7; 8 nucleotides match TRBD2. Germline V lookup: CDR1 SGHRS, CDR2 YFSETQ. The CDR3 totals 16 residues. With 0 bases clipped from V and 2 bases from J, the junction kept 7 bases outside the gene matches. The CDR3 sequence: CASSLDSQRGTYEQYF. CDR3 bases: TGCGCCAGCAGCTTGGATTCCCAGCGGGGGACCTACGAGCAGTACTTC.

This clonotype was found a few times. The junction shows a germline mismatch at one end, possibly a read error. This sequence joins TRBV7-9 and TRBJ1-4; D is ambiguous. Germline V CDR1 and CDR2: SEHNR, FQNEAQ (reference sequence). CDR3 length: 14 residues. CDR3 amino acids: CASSFGTQPETLFF. In DNA, the CDR3 is TGTGCCAGCAGCTTTGGTACACAGCCCGAAACACTGTTTTTT.

This clonotype has only a few counts. This sequence joins TRBV11-2 and TRBJ2-3, with D maybe TRBD2 (6 bases). The CDR3 covers 15 residues. V lost 5 bases and J 6 bases, leaving 18 bases between the germline ends. Per germline, CDR1 SGHAT and CDR2 FQNNGV. Here the CDR3 DNA reads TGTGCCAGCAGCCCTGGGACTTTAACCCGGGATACGCAGTATTTT. It is translated as CASSPGTLTRDTQYF.

The chain has TRBV3-1 and TRBJ2-3, with D possibly called TRBD1 or TRBD2 (5 bases each). V lost 0 bases, J lost 1 base, and 17 bases lay in between. This CDR3 spans 18 amino acids. Germline V CDR1 and CDR2: LGHDT, YNNKEL (reference sequence). The CDR3 nucleotides are TGTGCCAGCAGCCAAGAACCACTAGGGGAATGGGGCACAGATACGCAGTATTTT. Its translation: CASSQEPLGEWGTDTQYF.

This clonotype was picked up many times. The chain uses TRBV12-3 or TRBV12-4 and TRBJ2-7; TRBD2 matches at 11 bases. The CDR3 has 16 residues. Unmatched junction bases numbered 10, after V lost 6 bases and J lost 3 bases. CDR3 bases: TGTGCCAGCAGCCGCGGCCTCACTAGCGGGAGCTACGAGCAGTACTTC. Its protein is CASSRGLTSGSYEQYF.

The table lists this clonotype with many counts. The chain has TRBV6-5 and TRBJ1-5; D is uncertain. The germline CDR1 and CDR2 sequences are MNHEY and SVGAGI. V was shortened by 6 bases and J by 1 base, with 13 bases between the two germline ends. The CDR3 has 15 amino acids. In nucleotides, the CDR3 is TGTGCCAGCAGACTTCAGATTATAAGCAATCAGCCCCAGCATTTT. It translates to CASRLQIISNQPQHF.

Many counts were recorded for this clonotype. This chain connects TRBV2 to TRBJ2-3; D tentatively fits TRBD1 or TRBD2 (5 bases each). Trimming cost V 11 bases and J 6 bases, with 24 bases left between them. The CDR3 consists of 15 residues. Germline CDR1 is SNHLY and CDR2 is FYNNEI. The CDR3: CAGSSTFGTDDTQYF. The CDR3 DNA sequence: TGTGCCGGGTCCTCAACCTTCGGGACGGATGATACGCAGTATTTT.

Turning to this clonotype: A much larger clone lies one base from this, so it may be a read error. The chain links TRBV15 to TRBJ1-4; no reliable D call. Deletions cut 1 base from V and 5 bases from J, with 5 bases between. This CDR3 comprises 13 residues. In germline, CDR1 is LNHNV, CDR2 YYDKDF (reference sequence). As DNA, the CDR3 is TGTGCCACCAGCAGAGTGGCGAATGAAAAACTGTTTTTT. This gives the protein CATSRVANEKLFF.

Note on this clonotype: A read error may be the cause here, since a much bigger clone is one base away. The CDR3 ends on some other residue instead of the conserved phenylalanine or tryptophan, so this is likely a read error. This chain joins TRBV11-2 and TRBJ2-7; perhaps D is TRBD1 or TRBD2 (6 bases each). The CDR3 runs to 16 residues. V lost 5 bases and J lost 3, with 20 bases in between. Germline CDR1 is SGHAT and CDR2 is FQNNGV. Written as DNA, the CDR3 is TGTGCCAGCAGCCCTACGCGGGGACATCAGGTCTACGAGCAGTACTTA. Its translation is CASSPTRGHQVYEQYL.

CDR3 amino acids: CASSQEIGGRSEQYF. The CDR3 DNA sequence: TGTGCCAGCAGCCAAGAAATCGGGGGGCGGTCGGAGCAGTACTTC. V usage is TRBV4-2 and J usage is TRBJ2-7, with TRBD2 as a possible D gene (7 bases). The ends were cut back, 0 bases at V and 7 bases at J, with 16 bases in the middle. Germline CDR1 LGHNA, CDR2 YNFKEQ. The CDR3 has 15 amino acids.

There are many counts of this clonotype. The rearrangement links TRBV3-1 to TRBJ2-3, with D possibly TRBD2 on 6 matching bases. The V gene lost 1 base and the J gene lost 0 bases, with 11 bases spanning the gap. Germline loops: CDR1 LGHDT, CDR2 YNNKEL (reference sequence). The CDR3 runs to 16 residues. This CDR3 reads CASSQVWTISTDTQYF. The CDR3 DNA follows: TGTGCCAGCAGCCAAGTATGGACTATAAGCACAGATACGCAGTATTTT.